This is a list of T cell receptor beta chains from one sample in a study of blood T cell repertoires in COVID-19. The table came from immunoSEQ multiplex PCR; TCRdb's copy has only in-frame clones and leaves some out. The profile shows some 64,000 clones, less than 85% of them singletons. Source material: peripheral blood. The receptors come from a man in his fifties or sixties with acute or convalescent COVID-19. CDR3s include the opening cysteine and the closing phenylalanine or tryptophan. A D gene is named only where the DNA matches it firmly. Rows may omit the clone size; those that give it use once, few, many or a size class.

j_call	v_call	clone_size	d_call	cdr3_aa	cdr3_nt
TRBJ1-2	TRBV28	NA	TRBD1	CASTLQDRNYGYTF	TGTGCCAGCACCCTCCAGGACAGGAACTATGGCTACACCTTC
TRBJ2-2	TRBV30	few	NA	CAWSVQGTGELFF	TGTGCCTGGAGTGTACAGGGTACCGGGGAGCTGTTTTTT
TRBJ1-1	TRBV5-1	NA	TRBD1	CASSSVRGPMNTEAFF	TGCGCCAGCAGCTCAGTCAGGGGGCCCATGAACACTGAAGCTTTCTTT
TRBJ1-3	TRBV10-3	NA	NA	CAISEGDGKVGNTIYF	TGTGCCATCAGTGAGGGTGACGGGAAAGTTGGAAACACCATATATTTT
TRBJ1-2	TRBV24-1	once	TRBD1	CATSDTRTGGVYGYTF	TGTGCCACCAGTGATACCCGGACAGGGGGAGTCTATGGCTACACCTTC
TRBJ1-1	TRBV9	once	NA	CASSVDTRNTEAFF	TGTGCCAGCAGCGTAGACACCCGGAACACTGAAGCTTTCTTT
TRBJ2-3	TRBV6-5	few	NA	CATRVFGTDTQYF	TGTGCCACCCGAGTGTTCGGCACAGATACGCAGTATTTT
TRBJ1-6	TRBV5-1	once	NA	CASNLNAQGRNSPLHF	TGCGCCAGCAACCTAAATGCCCAGGGAAGGAATTCACCCCTCCACTTT
TRBJ2-1	TRBV19	NA	NA	CASNPRGGDYNEQFF	TGTGCCAGTAACCCAAGGGGGGGGGACTACAATGAGCAGTTCTTC
TRBJ2-7	TRBV10-3	NA	NA	CAISELSSYEQYF	TGTGCCATCAGTGAGCTGAGCTCCTACGAGCAGTACTTC
TRBJ1-1	TRBV6-5	NA	NA	CASSYSAGNTEAFF	TGTGCCAGCAGTTACTCTGCAGGGAACACTGAAGCTTTCTTT
TRBJ1-1	TRBV5-6	few	NA	CASSGQTNTEAFF	TGTGCCAGCAGTGGACAGACGAACACTGAAGCTTTCTTT
TRBJ2-2	TRBV7-2	NA	NA	CASSFPERVFPGELFF	TGTGCCAGCAGCTTCCCAGAGCGGGTGTTCCCCGGGGAGCTGTTTTTT
TRBJ2-1	TRBV7-2	NA	TRBD2	CASSLAPSGRAGNEQFF	TGTGCCAGCAGCTTAGCGCCCAGCGGGAGGGCCGGGAATGAGCAGTTCTTC
TRBJ1-5	TRBV14	NA	NA	CASSQVHSQPQHF	TGTGCCAGCAGCCAAGTCCATAGTCAGCCCCAGCATTTT
TRBJ2-7	TRBV6-5	NA	TRBD1	CASRDPGQGNEQYF	TGTGCCAGCAGGGATCCAGGACAGGGTAACGAGCAGTACTTC
TRBJ1-6	TRBV20-1	NA	NA	CSASLSEGNSPLHF	TGCAGTGCTAGTCTAAGTGAGGGAAATTCACCCCTCCACTTT
TRBJ2-2	TRBV5-5	few	TRBD2	CASSSSGSRTGELFF	TGTGCCAGCAGCTCTAGCGGGAGTAGGACCGGGGAGCTGTTTTTT
TRBJ1-6	TRBV30	NA	NA	CAWSVSGISYNSPLHF	TGTGCCTGGAGTGTATCCGGGATCTCCTATAATTCACCCCTCCACTTT
TRBJ2-7	TRBV6-5	NA	NA	CASSYSFHYEQYF	TGTGCCAGCAGTTACTCGTTCCACTACGAGCAGTACTTC
TRBJ2-5	TRBV2	NA	NA	CASSVGAMLGETQYF	TGTGCCAGCAGTGTGGGGGCGATGTTGGGGGAGACCCAGTACTTC
TRBJ2-7	TRBV19	NA	NA	CASSIAHFYEQYF	TGTGCCAGTAGTATTGCGCACTTCTACGAGCAGTACTTC
TRBJ2-2	TRBV14	NA	NA	CASSLFGQFANTGELFF	TGTGCCAGCAGCCTTTTCGGACAGTTTGCGAACACCGGGGAGCTGTTTTTT
TRBJ1-5	TRBV5-6	NA	NA	CASSFWGGQPQHF	TGTGCCAGCAGCTTCTGGGGGGGTCAGCCCCAGCATTTT
TRBJ2-7	TRBV6-6	NA	TRBD2	CASSYGTTYEQYF	TGTGCCAGCAGTTACGGGACTACTTACGAGCAGTACTTC
TRBJ2-7	TRBV27	NA	TRBD1	CASSRSRDRSSYEQYF	TGTGCCAGCAGCCGGTCCCGGGACAGGAGCTCCTACGAGCAGTACTTC
TRBJ2-1	TRBV10-3	NA	NA	CAISDRNNEQFF	TGTGCCATCAGTGACAGAAACAATGAGCAGTTCTTC
TRBJ1-2	TRBV19	NA	TRBD1	CASSTRTGGTYYGYTF	TGTGCCAGTAGTACGAGGACAGGGGGTACTTACTATGGCTACACCTTC
TRBJ1-2	TRBV6-4	NA	NA	CASSDFRGARNRNYGYTF	TGTGCCAGCAGTGACTTTCGAGGTGCCCGTAATCGGAACTATGGCTACACCTTC
TRBJ2-2	TRBV5-6	NA	TRBD1	CASSRTGGVGELFF	TGTGCCAGCAGCCGGACAGGGGGAGTCGGGGAGCTGTTTTTT
TRBJ1-2	TRBV19	few	NA	CASNGEFGRGNYGYTF	TGTGCCAGTAATGGAGAGTTTGGAAGGGGTAACTATGGCTACACCTTC
TRBJ2-2	TRBV2	NA	TRBD1	CASSEEGVRGPLFF	TGTGCCAGCAGTGAGGAAGGAGTGAGGGGGCCTCTGTTTTTT
TRBJ2-7	TRBV7-9	NA	NA	CASSLAGGYEQYF	TGTGCCAGCAGCTTAGCAGGCGGCTACGAGCAGTACTTC
TRBJ2-7	TRBV27	NA	TRBD2	CASSFSSGASYEQYF	TGTGCCAGCAGTTTTTCTAGCGGGGCCTCCTACGAGCAGTACTTC
TRBJ2-5	TRBV2	NA	TRBD2	CASSEIGRVRETQYF	TGTGCCAGCAGTGAAATCGGGAGGGTTCGAGAGACCCAGTACTTC
TRBJ2-1	TRBV6-4	NA	NA	CASSEEERDEQFF	TGTGCCAGCAGTGAGGAGGAGAGGGATGAGCAGTTCTTC
TRBJ2-1	TRBV27	NA	NA	CASSGGDGYNEQFF	TGTGCCAGCAGCGGAGGGGACGGCTACAATGAGCAGTTCTTC
TRBJ2-1	TRBV30	NA	NA	CAWRPRAVEQFF	TGTGCCTGGAGGCCCAGGGCCGTTGAGCAGTTCTTC
TRBJ1-2	TRBV2	NA	TRBD1	CASKVRGNDGYTF	TGTGCCAGCAAGGTCAGGGGGAACGATGGCTACACCTTC
TRBJ2-2	TRBV7-2	NA	TRBD2	CASSLTSGMPGELFF	TGTGCCAGCAGCCTGACTAGCGGGATGCCCGGGGAGCTGTTTTTT
TRBJ2-5	TRBV7-9	NA	NA	CASSWQGVKTQYF	TGTGCCAGCAGCTGGCAGGGTGTCAAGACCCAGTACTTC
TRBJ2-7	TRBV7-9	NA	TRBD1	CASRKGTGETYEQYF	TGTGCCAGCAGAAAAGGGACAGGGGAAACCTACGAGCAGTACTTC
TRBJ2-5	TRBV5-4	NA	NA	CASSLAPIETQYF	TGTGCCAGCAGCTTGGCCCCAATTGAGACCCAGTACTTC
TRBJ2-1	TRBV5-6	NA	TRBD2	CASSYSGRPYNEQFF	TGTGCCAGCAGCTATAGCGGGAGGCCTTACAATGAGCAGTTCTTC
TRBJ1-2	TRBV5-1	NA	NA	CASSLDGQGLYGYTF	TGCGCCAGCAGCTTGGACGGTCAGGGGTTGTATGGCTACACCTTC
TRBJ1-2	TRBV5-4	NA	NA	CASSLGGTNYGYTF	TGTGCCAGCAGCTTGGGAGGCACCAACTATGGCTACACCTTC
TRBJ1-6	TRBV18	few	NA	CASSPSGLGNSPLHF	TGTGCCAGCTCACCATCAGGGTTGGGGAATTCACCCCTCCACTTT
TRBJ1-5	TRBV19	NA	NA	CASSTGWSASNQPQHF	TGTGCCAGTAGTACAGGGTGGTCGGCTAGCAATCAGCCCCAGCATTTT
TRBJ2-1	TRBV25-1	once	TRBD2	CASSVILAGEGTYNEQFF	TGTGCCAGCAGTGTAATTTTAGCGGGAGAGGGGACCTACAATGAGCAGTTCTTC
TRBJ1-1	TRBV7-8	NA	NA	CASSRSTGWERTEAFF	TGTGCCAGCAGCCGGTCCACAGGGTGGGAGAGGACTGAAGCTTTCTTT
TRBJ1-1	TRBV19	few	NA	CASSILSPHRELNTEAFF	TGTGCCAGTAGTATACTCTCCCCTCACCGGGAACTGAACACTGAAGCTTTCTTT
TRBJ2-6	TRBV10-3	NA	TRBD1	CAISIGTGTGANVLTF	TGTGCCATCAGTATCGGGACAGGCACTGGGGCCAACGTCCTGACTTTC
TRBJ1-1	TRBV15	few	TRBD1	CATSGVDRGTEAFF	TGTGCCACCAGCGGCGTCGACAGGGGCACTGAAGCTTTCTTT